The next 29 T cell receptor beta chains were all read from a single sample in a study of beta chain features in type 1 diabetes. Expressed TCRB transcripts got sequenced, as all isolated RNA was reverse transcribed. Profiled with immunoSEQ multiplex PCR; TCRdb holds only in-frame clones, not every one. The sample has around 15,000 clones; roughly two fifths are singletons. The specimen sequenced was stem cell memory CD4+ T cells from blood. The receptors were sampled from a woman aged 40 to 49 in good health.

This clone was observed a few times. The chain is built from TRBV25-1 and TRBJ1-1; 8 nucleotides match TRBD1. V was pared by 3 bases and J by 4 bases, with 7 bases of the junction left unmatched. The CDR3 contains 15 residues. CDR1 is MGHDK and CDR2 is SYGVNS in the germline V gene. CDR3 bases: TGTGCCAGCAGTGAGGTCTACAGGGGGACCACTGAAGCTTTCTTT. It yields the protein CASSEVYRGTTEAFF. The whole variable domain, remainder taken from reference TRBV25-1 and TRBJ1-1, is EADIYQTPRYLVIGTGKKITLECSQTMGHDKMYWYQQDPGMELHLIHYSYGVNSTEKGDLSSESTVSRIRTEHFPLTLESARPSHTSQYLCASSEVYRGTTEAFFGQGTRLTVV.

This chain links TRBV6-5 with TRBJ1-2; 8 nucleotides align to TRBD1. In germline, CDR1 is MNHEY, CDR2 SVGAGI. This CDR3 contains 15 residues. After removal of 0 bases from V and 5 bases from J, the junction contained 5 bases not matched to a gene. The CDR3 region is CASSYSRDRSYGYTF. CDR3 DNA sequence: TGTGCCAGCAGTTACTCGAGGGACAGGAGTTATGGCTACACCTTC.

This sequence joins TRBV5-1 and TRBJ2-1; 13 nucleotides align to TRBD2. This CDR3 has 17 residues. After removal of 1 base from V and 5 bases from J, the junction contained 6 bases not matched to a gene. Looked up from germline, CDR1 is SGHRS and CDR2 is YFSETQ. The CDR3 protein is CASSLISGTSGNNEQFF. The CDR3 coding sequence is TGCGCCAGCAGCTTGATCTCGGGGACTAGCGGGAACAATGAGCAGTTCTTC.

V and J are TRBV27 and TRBJ2-5; the match to TRBD1 covers 9 bases. Judging by the DNA end, TRBJ2-7 fits better; the J call may be wrong. The germline gives CDR1 MNHEY, CDR2 SMNVEV (reference sequence). The CDR3 runs 16 residues. CDR3 coding DNA: TGTGCCAGCAGTCCAAGGGCCGGGACAGGGCCCTACGAGCAGTACTTC. This codes for CASSPRAGTGPYEQYF.

This clone was seen just once. The chain employs TRBV11-2 and TRBJ2-2; TRBD2 matches 8 bases. In germline, CDR1 is SGHAT, CDR2 FQNNGV. CDR3 length equals 16 residues. V lost 1 base and J lost 6; bases outside the gene matches: 7. The CDR3 DNA is TGTGCCAGCAGCTTAGGAGCGGGGGCTGCGGCCGGGGAGCTGTTTTTT. This encodes CASSLGAGAAAGELFF.

The rearrangement uses TRBV19 and TRBJ1-6; D ambiguous. CDR3 length equals 17 residues. Germline values: CDR1 LNHDA, CDR2 SQIVND (reference sequence). The V and J ends lost 3 bases and 0 bases respectively, with 12 bases between them. The CDR3 is CASSMTPTSSYNSPLHF. CDR3 coding DNA: TGTGCCAGTAGTATGACACCTACTAGCTCCTATAATTCACCCCTCCACTTT.

This clone occurred a few times. The chain couples TRBV2 to TRBJ1-3, with 7 bases lining up with TRBD1. CDR1 is SNHLY and CDR2 is FYNNEI in the germline V gene. V shed 4 bases, J shed 0 bases, and the junction held 3 bases outside the gene matches. The CDR3 contains 15 residues. The CDR3 nucleotides read TGTGCCAGCAGTGCGGACAGGAGCTCTGGAAACACCATATATTTT. Its protein product is CASSADRSSGNTIYF.

V gene TRBV4-1 combines with J gene TRBJ2-7, with 7 bases matching TRBD2. Germline V gene sequence: CDR1 MGHRA, CDR2 YSYEKL. Trimming at V came to 3 bases and at J to 4 bases, leaving 15 bases not matched to a gene. The CDR3 runs to 17 residues. The chain's CDR3 is CASSQVAGGSTDYEQYF. DNA for the CDR3: TGCGCCAGCAGCCAGGTCGCCGGGGGGTCGACTGATTACGAGCAGTACTTC.

This clone has just a few counts. V is TRBV4-3 and J is TRBJ2-7; 8 bases are a match to TRBD2. The CDR3 is 15 residues long. The junction had 4 bases not matched to a gene; V was cut back by 0 bases and J by 3 bases. In germline, CDR1 is LGHNA, CDR2 YSLEER. The CDR3, as DNA: TGCGCCAGCAGCCAAGACCAGCGGGGGAACTACGAGCAGTACTTC. Protein: CASSQDQRGNYEQYF.

This clone turned up a few times. The rearrangement joins TRBV20-1 to TRBJ2-3; D gene uncertain. V lost 0 bases and J lost 13, with 8 bases in between. Germline loops: CDR1 DFQATT, CDR2 SNEGSKA (reference sequence). CDR3 size: 10 residues. The CDR3 coding sequence is TGCAGTGCTAGAGAGCGGTTGGAGTATTTT. It translates to CSARERLEYF.

This clone was counted a few times. The chain recombines TRBV7-2 with TRBJ2-3; TRBD2 matches 12 bases. V lost 1 base and J lost 4; bases outside the gene matches: 3. The CDR3 runs to 16 residues. CDR1 is SGHTA, CDR2 FQGNSA, per germline. DNA for the CDR3: TGTGCCAGCAGCTTAGTCCCTAGCGGGGGGGCAGATACGCAGTATTTT. The encoded protein is CASSLVPSGGADTQYF.

V and J are TRBV5-1 and TRBJ2-7; 10 nucleotides align to TRBD2. V lost 4 bases, J lost 3 bases, and 4 bases stayed unmatched. There are 14 residues in the CDR3. The germline V gene has CDR1 SGHRS and CDR2 YFSETQ. The DNA for the CDR3 is TGCGCCAGCAGCACCGGGACTAGCGTCTACGAGCAGTACTTC. Amino acid sequence: CASSTGTSVYEQYF.

This chain uses TRBV21-1 with TRBJ2-5; the D call of TRBD2 is as the table states it, not checked on the DNA. TRBV21-1 is classified as a pseudogene. This CDR3 contains 14 residues. CDR3 residues: CALSQRGGLETQYF. Written as DNA, the CDR3 is TGTGCGCTATCTCAGCGGGGGGGCCTAGAGACCCAGTACTTC.

This chain links TRBV5-1 with TRBJ2-1; D may be TRBD2 (6 bases). Germline CDR1 is SGHRS and CDR2 is YFSETQ. The germline V and J ends were trimmed by 5 bases and 1 base, with 16 bases remaining between them. The length of the CDR3 is 16 residues. The DNA for the CDR3 is TGCGCCAGCAGAATTACGGAGGGATGGTCCTACAATGAGCAGTTCTTC. Translated: CASRITEGWSYNEQFF.

This clone has more than one count but fewer than ten. This chain joins TRBV5-1 and TRBJ2-5, with D perhaps TRBD2 (5 bases). The CDR3 contains 15 residues. V dropped 4 bases and J dropped 5 bases, with 18 bases sitting between them. Germline V gene data show CDR1 as SGHRS and CDR2 as YFSETQ. The CDR3 DNA sequence: TGCGCCAGCAGCCCCGTTTCGCGGGTGGGGGAGACCCAGTACTTC. This codes for CASSPVSRVGETQYF.

This clone occurred a few times. The chain recombines TRBV2 with TRBJ1-2; D not resolved. Germline-derived CDR1 and CDR2 are SNHLY and FYNNEI. This CDR3 is 14 amino acids long. V lost 1 base and J lost 2, with 8 bases in between. The CDR3 DNA sequence: TGTGCCAGCAGTGAAGGGTGGCGGAACTATGGCTACACCTTC. It specifies CASSEGWRNYGYTF.

The chain has TRBV2 and TRBJ1-5, with 10 positions matching TRBD1. Looked up from germline, CDR1 is SNHLY and CDR2 is FYNNEI. The CDR3 contains 15 residues. V was clipped by 8 bases and J by 3 bases; unmatched bases: 7. CDR3 amino acids: CASGGTGVTNQPQHF. DNA for the CDR3: TGTGCCAGCGGAGGGACAGGGGTAACCAATCAGCCCCAGCATTTT.

The table lists this clone with a few counts. The J gene is TRBJ2-1, the V gene TRBV6-1; 7 bases match TRBD1. Germline V gene lookup returns CDR1 MNHNS and CDR2 SASEGT. The junction had 5 bases not matched to a gene; V was cut back by 6 bases and J by 3 bases. The CDR3 totals 14 residues. This chain's CDR3 is CASSRDSLYNEQFF. CDR3 in DNA: TGTGCCAGCAGCAGGGACAGCCTCTACAATGAGCAGTTCTTC.

The DNA of the CDR3 is TGTGCCAGCAGCGGTGGGACAGACTCTGGAAACACCATATATTTT. It specifies CASSGGTDSGNTIYF. The rearrangement uses TRBV5-4 and TRBJ1-3; the match to TRBD1 covers 7 bases. The CDR3 covers 15 residues. Trimming at V came to 4 bases and at J to 0 bases, leaving 4 bases not matched to a gene. Germline-derived CDR1 and CDR2 are SGHNT and YYREEE (reference sequence). Full variable domain (outside the CDR3, taken from reference TRBV5-4 and TRBJ1-3): ETGVTQSPTHLIKTRGQQVTLRCSSQSGHNTVSWYQQALGQGPQFIFQYYREEENGRGNFPPRFSGLQFPNYSSELNVNALELDDSALYLCASSGGTDSGNTIYFGEGSWLTVV.

The chain recombines TRBV20-1 with TRBJ1-4, with D unresolved. V was clipped by 3 bases and J by 7 bases, with 6 bases between them. The CDR3 contains 11 residues. Germline loops: CDR1 DFQATT, CDR2 SNEGSKA (reference sequence). CDR3 nucleotides: TGCAGTGCTAGTTCGGGTGAAAAACTGTTTTTT. This sequence encodes CSASSGEKLFF.

This chain links TRBV2 with TRBJ2-2; the match to TRBD1 covers 7 bases. This CDR3 contains 13 residues. Germline assignment: CDR1 SNHLY and CDR2 FYNNEI. The trim removed 9 bases at V and 4 bases at J, leaving 5 bases unmatched. The CDR3 DNA follows: TGTGCCAGTCGACAGGGTAGCACCGGGGAGCTGTTTTTT. Translation: CASRQGSTGELFF.

V usage is TRBV6-6 and J usage is TRBJ1-2; a weak D match, TRBD1 (5 bases). Germline CDR1 is MNHNY and CDR2 is SVGAGI (reference sequence). This CDR3 is 13 amino acids long. Trimming took off 4 bases at V and 4 bases at J, with 10 bases between the two ends. In nucleotides, the CDR3 is TGTGCCAGCAGTTTTGACAGACTCTATGGCTACACCTTC. The encoded protein is CASSFDRLYGYTF.

The table lists this clone with a few counts. The gene calls are TRBV11-3 and TRBJ2-7; 8 bases are a match to TRBD1. Per the germline V gene, CDR1 is SGHNT and CDR2 is YENEEA. V lost 6 bases and J lost 6; bases outside the gene matches: 10. This CDR3 spans 14 amino acids. CDR3: CASSYGQGSSEQYF. CDR3 in DNA: TGTGCCAGCAGTTATGGACAGGGCTCATCCGAGCAGTACTTC.

The chain uses TRBV7-2 and TRBJ2-1, with 9 bases that match TRBD2. From germline, CDR1 is SGHTA and CDR2 FQGNSA. V shed 2 bases and J 7 bases; nucleotides not matched to a gene: 18. This CDR3 spans 19 amino acids. CDR3 sequence reads: CASSLISPGGGALGNEQFF. Written as DNA, the CDR3 is TGTGCCAGCAGCTTAATCAGTCCCGGCGGGGGGGCCCTTGGAAATGAGCAGTTCTTC.

V usage is TRBV6-5 and J usage is TRBJ1-2, with D maybe TRBD1 (5 bases). CDR1 and CDR2 (germline): MNHEY, SVGAGI. The CDR3 covers 14 residues. The ends were cut back, 0 bases at V and 7 bases at J, with 12 bases in the middle. The CDR3 DNA follows: TGTGCCAGCAGTTACTCGGGGCAGGGTGCTGGCTACACCTTC. Translated: CASSYSGQGAGYTF.

The CDR3: CASSPPGADTQYF. The CDR3 DNA reads TGTGCCAGCTCACCTCCAGGGGCAGATACGCAGTATTTT. The chain links TRBV18 to TRBJ2-3; weak D call: TRBD1 (6 bases). The CDR3 length is 13 residues. Germline-derived CDR1 and CDR2 are KGHSH and LQKENI. With 3 bases removed from V and 4 bases from J, the gap between germline ends came to 8 bases.

A few counts support this clone. The chain combines TRBV7-9 with TRBJ2-2; D unresolved. The CDR3 length is 16 residues. The germline V gene has CDR1 SEHNR and CDR2 FQNEAQ (reference sequence). Trimming pared 3 bases from V and 4 bases from J, leaving 15 bases between. CDR3 amino acids: CASSLRLGPITGELFF. CDR3 DNA: TGTGCCAGCAGCTTGCGGCTGGGTCCGATCACCGGGGAGCTGTTTTTT.

This clone was counted between two and nine times. The chain has TRBV18 and TRBJ2-1; D might be TRBD1 (6 bases). Looked up from germline, CDR1 is KGHSH and CDR2 is LQKENI. The germline V and J ends were trimmed by 5 bases and 3 bases, with 11 bases remaining between them. This CDR3 region has 14 residues. CDR3 DNA sequence: TGTGCCAGCTCAGGGCAGGGGAGCTACAATGAGCAGTTCTTC. Its translation: CASSGQGSYNEQFF.

A few counts support this clone. V gene TRBV5-1 combines with J gene TRBJ2-2; D remains ambiguous. The CDR3 has 13 residues. Trimming took off 0 bases at V and 4 bases at J, with 4 bases between the two ends. Germline V lookup: CDR1 SGHRS, CDR2 YFSETQ. CDR3 nucleotide sequence: TGCGCCAGCAGCTTGGCGTCCACCGGGGAGCTGTTTTTT. Translating gives CASSLASTGELFF.